This T cell receptor (beta chain) is from a study of follicular helper T cells after annual influenza vaccination. About the study: Sampling occurred days 0, 7 and 28 after each influenza vaccination.

CDR3 length: 13 residues. Germline V gives CDR1 MNHEY, CDR2 SVGAGI. The V and J ends lost 11 bases and 6 bases respectively, with 20 bases between them. TCRdb's copy holds only in-frame clones and misses some; the assay was immunoSEQ multiplex PCR. The sample gives fewer than 9,000 clones, approximately 80% of which show up once; about 1.1% is in the top ten. Time point in this sample: 2014-2015 season, pre-vaccination. Vaccine contraindications, substance abuse, HIV/AIDS, active malignancy and active illness excluded donors. Source: CXCR5+ CD38- circulating T follicular helper cells from blood, taken on the day of influenza vaccination. Subset described: circulating Tfh, non-naive CD4+CXCR5+PD-1+ (ICOS+CD38+ or ICOS-CD38-). V is TRBV6-5 and J is TRBJ2-7; unclear D gene. This TCR was recovered from an adult who received the influenza vaccine. The CDR3: CAARRSSLSEQYF. The DNA of the CDR3 is TGTGCCGCTCGACGGTCATCCCTATCCGAGCAGTACTTC.